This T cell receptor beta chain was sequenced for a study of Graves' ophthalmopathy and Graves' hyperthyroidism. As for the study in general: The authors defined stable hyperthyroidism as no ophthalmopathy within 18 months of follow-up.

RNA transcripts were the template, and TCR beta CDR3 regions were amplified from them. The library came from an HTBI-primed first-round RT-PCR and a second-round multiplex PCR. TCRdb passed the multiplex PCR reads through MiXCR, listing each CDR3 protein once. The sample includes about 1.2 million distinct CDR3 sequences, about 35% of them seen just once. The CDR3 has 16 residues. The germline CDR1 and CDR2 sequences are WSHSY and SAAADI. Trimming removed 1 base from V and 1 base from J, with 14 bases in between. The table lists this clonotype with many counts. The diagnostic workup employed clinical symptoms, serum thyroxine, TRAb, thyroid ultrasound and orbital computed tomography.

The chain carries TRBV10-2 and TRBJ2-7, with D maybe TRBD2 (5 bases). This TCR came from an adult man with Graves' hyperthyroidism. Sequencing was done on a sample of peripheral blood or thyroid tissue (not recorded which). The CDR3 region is CASSEYGIQLSYEQYF. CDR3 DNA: TGCGCCAGCAGTGAGTACGGGATCCAGCTATCCTACGAGCAGTACTTC.